This is a list of T cell receptor beta chains from one sample in a study of CD8 T cells in ankylosing spondylitis. TCRdb ran MiXCR on the 5' RACE reads and lists one entry per CDR3 protein. Of 200,000 or so distinct CDR3 sequences listed, around 13% are singletons. Sequencing was carried out using blood, either unsorted or a sorted T cell fraction (not recorded which). The receptors originated from a female donor with ankylosing spondylitis or in good health (not recorded which). Both conserved end residues are part of each CDR3. Each record gives: J gene, V gene, D gene, clone size, CDR3 protein, CDR3 DNA. A D gene is named only where the DNA matches it firmly. Clone size is shown for a subset of rows, as once, few, many or a class of expanded clone.

j_gene: TRBJ2-7
v_gene: TRBV4-1
d_gene: -
abundance: -
CDR3aa: CASSFRNEQYF
CDR3nt: TGCGCCAGCAGCTTCCGAAACGAGCAGTACTTC

j_gene: TRBJ2-1
v_gene: TRBV7-8
d_gene: -
abundance: -
CDR3aa: CASSLGRILGEQFF
CDR3nt: TGTGCCAGCAGCTTAGGCCGGATCTTGGGTGAGCAGTTCTTC

j_gene: TRBJ1-2
v_gene: TRBV11-2
d_gene: -
abundance: many
CDR3aa: CASSPGLQLANYGYTF
CDR3nt: TGTGCCAGCAGCCCCGGACTCCAGTTGGCTAACTATGGCTACACCTTC

j_gene: TRBJ2-2
v_gene: TRBV7-2
d_gene: TRBD1
abundance: many
CDR3aa: CASRDRADGELFF
CDR3nt: TGTGCCAGCCGGGACAGGGCCGACGGGGAGCTGTTTTTT

j_gene: TRBJ1-2
v_gene: TRBV29-1
d_gene: -
abundance: many
CDR3aa: CSDTQFSRQLGYGYTF
CDR3nt: TGCAGCGATACCCAATTTTCCAGACAGCTGGGCTATGGCTACACCTTC

j_gene: TRBJ2-1
v_gene: TRBV7-2
d_gene: TRBD2
abundance: few
CDR3aa: CASGLAGGLNEQFF
CDR3nt: TGTGCCAGCGGTCTAGCGGGAGGGCTCAATGAGCAGTTCTTC

j_gene: TRBJ2-1
v_gene: TRBV20-1
d_gene: TRBD2
abundance: -
CDR3aa: CSARATLAGGPIEQFF
CDR3nt: TGCAGTGCTAGGGCTACCCTAGCGGGAGGGCCGATTGAGCAGTTCTTC

j_gene: TRBJ2-3
v_gene: TRBV5-1
d_gene: TRBD2
abundance: many
CDR3aa: CASSVRPKGLAGVVGTDTQYF
CDR3nt: TGCGCCAGCAGCGTGAGACCAAAGGGACTAGCGGGAGTAGTGGGCACAGATACGCAGTATTTT

j_gene: TRBJ1-1
v_gene: TRBV12-3/TRBV12-4
d_gene: -
abundance: few
CDR3aa: CASTFGAMKDTEAFF
CDR3nt: TGTGCCAGCACCTTTGGGGCTATGAAGGACACTGAAGCTTTCTTT

j_gene: TRBJ2-7
v_gene: TRBV7-8
d_gene: -
abundance: -
CDR3aa: CASRPRLDWRYEQYF
CDR3nt: TGTGCCAGCAGACCACGACTAGATTGGCGCTACGAGCAGTACTTC

j_gene: TRBJ2-1
v_gene: TRBV20-1
d_gene: TRBD2
abundance: -
CDR3aa: CSARVSAGAYNEQFF
CDR3nt: TGCAGTGCTAGAGTCTCCGCGGGGGCCTACAATGAGCAGTTCTTC

j_gene: TRBJ2-1
v_gene: TRBV27
d_gene: -
abundance: many
CDR3aa: CASSLAAGNYNEQFF
CDR3nt: TGTGCCAGCAGTTTAGCAGCAGGAAACTACAATGAGCAGTTCTTC

j_gene: TRBJ2-2
v_gene: TRBV5-1
d_gene: -
abundance: -
CDR3aa: CASSPRWSPNTGELFF
CDR3nt: TGCGCCAGCAGCCCCCGATGGTCCCCGAACACCGGGGAGCTGTTTTTT

j_gene: TRBJ1-5
v_gene: TRBV7-3
d_gene: TRBD1
abundance: few
CDR3aa: CASDLRDRGTHSNQPQHF
CDR3nt: TGTGCCAGCGATTTGCGGGACAGGGGAACTCATAGCAATCAGCCCCAGCATTTT

j_gene: TRBJ1-2
v_gene: TRBV12-3/TRBV12-4
d_gene: -
abundance: many
CDR3aa: CASSPSRSYGYTF
CDR3nt: TGTGCCAGCAGCCCTTCGAGGAGCTATGGCTACACCTTC

j_gene: TRBJ2-5
v_gene: TRBV29-1
d_gene: TRBD2
abundance: few
CDR3aa: CSVEFGLAGGKLKETQYF
CDR3nt: TGCAGCGTTGAATTCGGACTAGCGGGAGGGAAACTAAAAGAGACCCAGTACTTC

j_gene: TRBJ2-7
v_gene: TRBV20-1
d_gene: -
abundance: many
CDR3aa: CSAASRSYEQYF
CDR3nt: TGCAGTGCTGCCTCTAGGTCCTACGAGCAGTACTTC

j_gene: TRBJ1-5
v_gene: TRBV6-6
d_gene: -
abundance: many
CDR3aa: CASHPFNQPQHF
CDR3nt: TGTGCCAGCCATCCTTTCAATCAGCCCCAGCATTTT

j_gene: TRBJ2-7
v_gene: TRBV7-9
d_gene: -
abundance: few
CDR3aa: CASSLDSHEQYF
CDR3nt: TGTGCCAGCAGCTTAGATTCCCACGAGCAGTACTTC

j_gene: TRBJ1-1
v_gene: TRBV7-2
d_gene: -
abundance: many
CDR3aa: CASSLFSFMPTEAFF
CDR3nt: TGTGCCAGCAGCTTATTCTCTTTTATGCCCACTGAAGCTTTCTTT

j_gene: TRBJ1-4
v_gene: TRBV25-1
d_gene: -
abundance: -
CDR3aa: CASSGGGKLFF
CDR3nt: TGTGCCAGCAGTGGGGGTGGAAAACTGTTTTTT

j_gene: TRBJ2-3
v_gene: TRBV7-9
d_gene: TRBD2
abundance: many
CDR3aa: CASSSGRAGLTDTQYF
CDR3nt: TGTGCCAGCAGCTCGGGGCGAGCGGGACTCACAGATACGCAGTATTTT

j_gene: TRBJ2-1
v_gene: TRBV6-5
d_gene: -
abundance: few
CDR3aa: CASSYSTKMGSQFF
CDR3nt: TGTGCCAGCAGTTACTCGACGAAAATGGGGTCGCAGTTCTTC

j_gene: TRBJ2-7
v_gene: TRBV30
d_gene: TRBD1
abundance: many
CDR3aa: CAWNTGVYEQYF
CDR3nt: TGTGCCTGGAATACAGGGGTCTACGAGCAGTACTTC

j_gene: TRBJ1-4
v_gene: TRBV29-1
d_gene: -
abundance: many
CDR3aa: CSQGRNEKLFF
CDR3nt: TGCAGCCAGGGGCGTAATGAAAAACTGTTTTTT

j_gene: TRBJ1-6
v_gene: TRBV20-1
d_gene: TRBD1
abundance: few
CDR3aa: CSAKGQGALYNSPLHF
CDR3nt: TGCAGTGCTAAAGGACAGGGGGCTTTATATAATTCACCCCTCCACTTT

j_gene: TRBJ2-1
v_gene: TRBV5-1
d_gene: TRBD2
abundance: many
CDR3aa: CASSLGLALYNEQFF
CDR3nt: TGCGCCAGCAGCTTGGGACTAGCGCTCTACAATGAGCAGTTCTTC

j_gene: TRBJ2-1
v_gene: TRBV11-2
d_gene: -
abundance: -
CDR3aa: CASTPRAATYNEQFF
CDR3nt: TGTGCCAGCACCCCCAGGGCAGCAACCTACAATGAGCAGTTCTTC

j_gene: TRBJ1-1
v_gene: TRBV20-1
d_gene: TRBD1
abundance: many
CDR3aa: CSARRDSGNTEAFF
CDR3nt: TGCAGTGCGAGGAGGGACAGCGGAAACACTGAAGCTTTCTTT

j_gene: TRBJ2-3
v_gene: TRBV6-2/TRBV6-3
d_gene: -
abundance: few
CDR3aa: CASTSGTGGGADTQYF
CDR3nt: TGTGCCAGCACCAGTGGCACCGGGGGCGGAGCAGATACGCAGTATTTT

j_gene: TRBJ2-1
v_gene: TRBV29-1
d_gene: TRBD2
abundance: many
CDR3aa: CSVEARAGAAVDEQFF
CDR3nt: TGCAGCGTTGAGGCGAGAGCGGGAGCTGCAGTCGATGAGCAGTTCTTC

j_gene: TRBJ2-3
v_gene: TRBV7-3
d_gene: TRBD2
abundance: few
CDR3aa: CASSLTPRPSGSGFGTDTQYF
CDR3nt: TGTGCCAGCAGCTTAACCCCCCGTCCTAGCGGGAGTGGGTTTGGGACAGATACGCAGTATTTT

j_gene: TRBJ2-2
v_gene: TRBV11-1
d_gene: TRBD2
abundance: many
CDR3aa: CASSIPLAGEWITGELFF
CDR3nt: TGTGCCAGCAGCATACCACTAGCGGGAGAATGGATCACCGGGGAGCTGTTTTTT

j_gene: TRBJ1-1
v_gene: TRBV27
d_gene: -
abundance: many
CDR3aa: CASSGNQNTEAFF
CDR3nt: TGTGCCAGCAGTGGAAACCAGAACACTGAAGCTTTCTTT

j_gene: TRBJ2-1
v_gene: TRBV20-1
d_gene: -
abundance: many
CDR3aa: CSARAPRVAHEQFF
CDR3nt: TGCAGTGCTAGAGCTCCCAGGGTAGCCCATGAGCAGTTCTTC

j_gene: TRBJ1-2
v_gene: TRBV20-1
d_gene: -
abundance: few
CDR3aa: CSASGPAFYGYTF
CDR3nt: TGCAGTGCTAGCGGACCGGCATTCTATGGCTACACCTTC

j_gene: TRBJ2-7
v_gene: TRBV5-1
d_gene: -
abundance: few
CDR3aa: CASSFAGPNEQYF
CDR3nt: TGCGCCAGCAGCTTCGCAGGTCCCAACGAGCAGTACTTC

j_gene: TRBJ1-5
v_gene: TRBV7-2
d_gene: -
abundance: many
CDR3aa: CASSPGGASNQPQHF
CDR3nt: TGTGCCAGCAGCCCTGGGGGGGCAAGCAATCAGCCCCAGCATTTT

j_gene: TRBJ2-1
v_gene: TRBV20-1
d_gene: TRBD2
abundance: many
CDR3aa: CSVQREYNEQFF
CDR3nt: TGCAGTGTACAGCGGGAGTATAATGAGCAGTTCTTC

j_gene: TRBJ1-2
v_gene: TRBV3-1
d_gene: -
abundance: many
CDR3aa: CASSQGQGQGYTF
CDR3nt: TGTGCCAGCAGCCAAGGGCAGGGCCAGGGCTACACCTTC

j_gene: TRBJ1-1
v_gene: TRBV24-1
d_gene: -
abundance: many
CDR3aa: CATRRGEEAFF
CDR3nt: TGTGCCACCCGTCGGGGGGAAGAAGCTTTCTTT